The next 27 T cell receptor beta chains were all read from a single sample in a study of blood T cell repertoires in COVID-19. TCRdb's table, derived via immunoSEQ multiplex PCR, lists solely in-frame clones and lacks some. The profile shows roughly 250,000 clones, around 87% of them singletons. The sequenced material came from PBMCs or T cells enriched from blood (not recorded which). The receptors here all came from a woman aged 40 to 50 with acute COVID-19.

The gene calls are TRBV19 and TRBJ1-5; no definite D call. Trimming pared 4 bases from V and 6 bases from J, leaving 10 bases between. The length of the CDR3 is 13 residues. The V gene's germline CDR1 is LNHDA and CDR2 SQIVND (reference sequence). The CDR3: CASSNPSGQPQHF. The CDR3 region has the DNA TGTGCCAGTAGTAACCCATCCGGTCAGCCCCAGCATTTT.

The V and J genes are TRBV5-4 and TRBJ2-5; D is perhaps TRBD2 (6 bases). This CDR3 contains 15 residues. The germline CDR1 and CDR2 sequences are SGHNT and YYREEE (reference sequence). Trimming removed 0 bases at V and 4 bases at J, with 13 bases between. CDR3 sequence: CASSLGAGSRETQYF. The CDR3 DNA follows: TGTGCCAGCAGCTTGGGGGCGGGAAGTCGAGAGACCCAGTACTTC.

The rearrangement uses TRBV29-1 and TRBJ2-4, with D perhaps TRBD1 (5 bases). V was trimmed by 6 bases and J by 6 bases, leaving 15 bases between them. The CDR3 has 13 amino acids. The germline V gene encodes CDR1 SQVTM and CDR2 ANQGSEA. The CDR3 DNA reads TGCAGCGTACAGGTTTTGTTTCCAAACATTCAGTACTTC. Residues: CSVQVLFPNIQYF.

This clone was counted a single time. The chain joins TRBV6-5 to TRBJ2-3; perhaps TRBD2 as D (6 bases). CDR1 and CDR2 from the germline V gene are MNHEY and SVGAGI. V lost 0 bases to trimming and J lost 4 bases, with 8 bases between them. CDR3 length: 14 amino acids. CDR3 in DNA: TGTGCCAGCAGTTACTCGACGGGGGCAGATACGCAGTATTTT. Protein sequence: CASSYSTGADTQYF.

V gene TRBV30 combines with J gene TRBJ1-5; D remains ambiguous. The V gene lost 0 bases and the J gene lost 4 bases, with 7 bases spanning the gap. The CDR3 contains 13 residues. Germline V gives CDR1 GTSNPN, CDR2 SVGIG (reference sequence). For the CDR3, the DNA is TGTGCCTGGAGTGTAACCGGGAATCAGCCCCAGCATTTT. Translating it yields CAWSVTGNQPQHF.

J is TRBJ2-1 and V is TRBV9; 7 bases are shared with TRBD2. The CDR3 spans 15 residues. With 3 bases clipped from V and 3 bases from J, the junction kept 6 bases outside the gene matches. CDR1 and CDR2 from the germline V gene are SGDLS and YYNGEE. The CDR3 sequence: CASSGRTSRYNEQFF. The CDR3 bases are TGTGCCAGCAGCGGTCGGACTAGTCGCTACAATGAGCAGTTCTTC.

This rearrangement joins TRBV5-4 to TRBJ1-6, with 11 bases aligning to TRBD1. Germline-derived CDR1 and CDR2 are SGHNT and YYREEE (reference sequence). CDR3 length: 16 amino acids. The V gene end was trimmed by 4 bases and the J gene end by 5 bases; junction bases not matched to a gene: 5. The CDR3 nucleotides are TGTGCCAGCAGCAGGACAGGGGGCGCGAATAATTCACCCCTCCACTTT. This gives the protein CASSRTGGANNSPLHF.

The chain uses TRBV7-2 and TRBJ2-5; the D gene is possibly TRBD2 (5 bases). Trimming cost V 3 bases and J 5 bases, with 10 bases left between them. The CDR3 has 13 amino acids. The germline V gene has CDR1 SGHTA and CDR2 FQGNSA. CDR3 sequence reads: CASSFRLRETQYF. In DNA form, the CDR3 reads TGTGCCAGCAGCTTCCGACTAAGGGAGACCCAGTACTTC.

The chain has TRBV2 and TRBJ1-1, with 7 bases aligning to TRBD1. J was trimmed by 1 base and V by 0 bases; bases with no gene match: 11. CDR1 SNHLY and CDR2 FYNNEI come from the germline V gene. The CDR3 runs to 18 residues. CDR3 residues: CASSEAVEGGAENTEAFF. CDR3 DNA: TGTGCCAGCAGTGAAGCGGTCGAAGGGGGCGCCGAGAACACTGAAGCTTTCTTT.

The chain links TRBV19 to TRBJ1-1, with D unresolved. This CDR3 spans 12 amino acids. The germline V and J ends were trimmed by 4 bases and 2 bases, with 5 bases remaining between them. Germline V lookup: CDR1 LNHDA, CDR2 SQIVND (reference sequence). The CDR3 nucleotides read TGTGCCAGTAGTACGGGAAACACTGAAGCTTTCTTT. Encoded protein: CASSTGNTEAFF.

This clone occurred a few times. The rearrangement uses TRBV24-1 and TRBJ2-3; 14 bases match TRBD2. V shed 4 bases, J shed 6 bases, and the junction held 11 bases outside the gene matches. The CDR3 length is 18 residues. Germline V gene lookup returns CDR1 KGHDR and CDR2 SFDVKD. The CDR3 loop reads CATSDPTGLAGVLDTQYF. For the CDR3, the DNA is TGTGCCACCAGTGACCCGACGGGACTAGCGGGAGTGTTGGATACGCAGTATTTT.

This clone was observed once. V gene TRBV4-1 combines with J gene TRBJ2-1; D unclear. The V gene lost 1 base and the J gene lost 4 bases, with 5 bases spanning the gap. CDR3 size: 13 residues. Germline V gene data show CDR1 as MGHRA and CDR2 as YSYEKL. CDR3 nucleotide sequence: TGCGCCAGCAGCCAAGCCTCGTACAATGAGCAGTTCTTC. It encodes CASSQASYNEQFF.

The gene calls are TRBV7-2 and TRBJ2-2; perhaps TRBD2 as D (5 bases). Looked up from germline, CDR1 is SGHTA and CDR2 is FQGNSA. Trimming stripped 2 bases from V and 6 bases from J, with 16 bases between. The CDR3 runs 16 residues. CDR3 nucleotides: TGTGCCAGCAGCTTATTACCTGGTGGAGGCTCCGGGGAGCTGTTTTTT. Residues: CASSLLPGGGSGELFF. The entire variable domain, with the rest obtained from reference TRBV7-2 and TRBJ2-2, is as follows: GAGVSQSPSNKVTEKGKDVELRCDPISGHTALYWYRQSLGQGLEFLIYFQGNSAPDKSGLPSDRFSAERTGGSVSTLTIQRTQQEDSAVYLCASSLLPGGGSGELFFGEGSRLTVL.

The CDR3, as DNA: TGTGCCAGCAGTGACGTGGCTTCTTCACCCCTCCACTTT. Its translation is CASSDVASSPLHF. The chain uses TRBV2 and TRBJ1-6; D gene ambiguous. V was cut by 3 bases and J by 9 bases, with 9 bases left in between. This CDR3 is 13 amino acids long. Germline-derived CDR1 and CDR2 are SNHLY and FYNNEI.

V usage is TRBV19 and J usage is TRBJ2-7, with 10 nucleotides matching TRBD2. The germline gives CDR1 LNHDA, CDR2 SQIVND (reference sequence). The V gene end was trimmed by 3 bases and the J gene end by 4 bases; junction bases not matched to a gene: 6. The CDR3 spans 15 residues. The CDR3 nucleotides are TGTGCCAGTAGTATCGTTAGCGGGAGGATGTACGAGCAGTACTTC. This encodes CASSIVSGRMYEQYF.

V usage is TRBV5-6 and J usage is TRBJ2-1; the match to TRBD2 covers 8 bases. V lost 1 base and J lost 1; bases outside the gene matches: 7. CDR3 length: 17 amino acids. Germline V lookup: CDR1 SGHDT, CDR2 YYEEEE. The CDR3 DNA sequence: TGTGCCAGCAGCTTGAAATCTAGCGGGCGGTCCTACAATGAGCAGTTCTTC. This encodes CASSLKSSGRSYNEQFF.

The rearrangement uses TRBV6-5 and TRBJ2-1; 9 bases are shared with TRBD1. J gave up 9 bases and V 5 bases, and 11 bases lay outside the gene matches. The CDR3 spans 15 residues. CDR1 is MNHEY and CDR2 is SVGAGI in the germline V gene. CDR3 region: CASSPRGQGYTEQFF. CDR3 sequence (DNA): TGTGCCAGCAGTCCCAGGGGACAGGGTTATACTGAGCAGTTCTTC.

The chain couples TRBV15 to TRBJ1-2, with 8 bases lining up with TRBD1. Germline V CDR1 and CDR2: LNHNV, YYDKDF (reference sequence). The junction had 8 bases not matched to a gene; V was cut back by 1 base and J by 7 bases. The CDR3 length is 15 residues. CDR3 region: CATSRVNTGGAGYTF. In DNA, the CDR3 is TGTGCCACCAGCAGAGTCAATACAGGGGGAGCTGGCTACACCTTC.

CDR3 loop: CAIQGGIGELFF. Here the CDR3 DNA reads TGTGCCATCCAAGGGGGCATCGGGGAGCTGTTTTTT. The rearrangement joins TRBV11-2 to TRBJ2-2; 7 nucleotides agree with TRBD1. Germline CDR1 SGHAT, CDR2 FQNNGV. The J segment lost 7 bases and the V segment lost 10 bases, leaving 6 bases of the junction unmatched. The CDR3 loop spans 12 amino acids.

This chain uses TRBV9 with TRBJ2-1; 7 bases agree with TRBD2. The germline V gene has CDR1 SGDLS and CDR2 YYNGEE. The V and J ends lost 4 bases and 3 bases, in that order; junction bases with no gene match: 7. This CDR3 contains 15 residues. CDR3 DNA: TGTGCCAGCAGCCCCCTTGCGGGAGTCTACAATGAGCAGTTCTTC. This sequence encodes CASSPLAGVYNEQFF. Filled out from reference TRBV9 and TRBJ2-1, the complete variable domain reads DSGVTQTPKHLITATGQRVTLRCSPRSGDLSVYWYQQSLDQGLQFLIQYYNGEERAKGNILERFSAQQFPDLHSELNLSSLELGDSALYFCASSPLAGVYNEQFFGPGTRLTVL.

This chain uses TRBV3-1 (or the pseudogene TRBV3-2) with TRBJ2-2; 7 bases are a match to TRBD2. This CDR3 comprises 15 residues. Germline V gene lookup returns CDR1 LGHDT and CDR2 YNNKEL (reference sequence). V trimming: 5 bases; J trimming: 2 bases; junction bases outside the gene matches: 5. CDR3 DNA: TGTGCCAGCAGCAATAGCGGGTCCAACACCGGGGAGCTGTTTTTT. Translation gives CASSNSGSNTGELFF.

This chain joins TRBV29-1 and TRBJ1-1; maybe TRBD1 (5 bases). The germline V and J ends were trimmed by 8 bases and 1 base, with 11 bases remaining between them. CDR1 SQVTM and CDR2 ANQGSEA come from the germline V gene. The CDR3 extends over 12 amino acids. CDR3: CSSGGTNTEAFF. The CDR3, as DNA: TGCAGCTCTGGGGGGACGAACACTGAAGCTTTCTTT.

V is TRBV24-1 and J is TRBJ2-2; D is unclear. The CDR3 consists of 14 residues. With 6 bases removed from V and 0 bases from J, the gap between germline ends came to 7 bases. Germline V gene lookup returns CDR1 KGHDR and CDR2 SFDVKD. CDR3 region: CATSSRANTGELFF. The CDR3 DNA sequence: TGTGCCACCAGTTCAAGAGCGAACACCGGGGAGCTGTTTTTT.

This chain joins TRBV10-3 and TRBJ2-2; tentatively, D is TRBD1 (5 bases). The V end lost 11 bases, the J end lost 4 bases, and 14 bases lay between the germline ends. Germline V gene data show CDR1 as ENHRY and CDR2 as SYGVKD. The CDR3 consists of 13 residues. The CDR3 DNA is TGTGCCTATCTCAGGGTCGCCACCGGGGAGCTGTTTTTT. Protein: CAYLRVATGELFF.

V gene TRBV24-1 combines with J gene TRBJ1-2, with no clear D. The germline CDR1 and CDR2 sequences are KGHDR and SFDVKD. V lost 3 bases and J lost 7, with 14 bases in between. The CDR3 runs 14 residues. The CDR3 is CATSDLLGRRGYTF. The CDR3 DNA reads as TGTGCCACCAGTGATCTACTAGGAAGGCGTGGCTACACCTTC.

This chain uses TRBV6-5 with TRBJ2-7, with D perhaps matching TRBD1 (5 bases). The CDR3 length is 11 residues. V lost 6 bases and J lost 4, with 7 bases in between. Germline V lookup: CDR1 MNHEY, CDR2 SVGAGI. The CDR3 nucleotides are TGTGCCAGCAGAGCAGGGTACGAGCAGTACTTC. This codes for CASRAGYEQYF.

The V call is TRBV19, the J call TRBJ1-3; D possibly corresponds to TRBD1 (6 bases). The germline V gene encodes CDR1 LNHDA and CDR2 SQIVND (reference sequence). The length of the CDR3 is 19 residues. The V and J ends lost 6 bases and 0 bases respectively, with 24 bases between them. DNA for the CDR3: TGTGCCAGTAGCCGCTTGAATGGACAGTTTGACTACTCTGGAAACACCATATATTTT. Residues: CASSRLNGQFDYSGNTIYF.